These T cell receptor beta chains were read from a single sample in a study of human T cells and chemical hapten exposure. TCRdb re-derived calls from the RACE reads in MiXCR, one entry per CDR3 protein. Of 360,000 or so distinct CDR3 sequences in the sample, around 6% are singletons; the top ten hold about 6%. The specimen was whole blood, collected in connection with sensitization to the hapten diphenylcyclopropenone (DPC). The origin of the receptors is a woman younger than 35 with alopecia areata. Some clones in this sample may be carry-over from other donors' samples. The CDR3 runs from the conserved cysteine through the conserved F or W. The D gene is left open where the match is weak. The size entry is marked missing in some rows and otherwise reads once, few, many or a size class.

TRBD1	TRBV6-5	TRBJ1-2	many	CASSYSGQGASGYTF	TGTGCCAGCAGTTACTCGGGACAGGGGGCCTCAGGCTACACCTTC
TRBD1	TRBV7-8	TRBJ2-1	few	CASSSIHPSGTGGYNEQFF	TGTGCCAGCAGCTCCATCCACCCCTCCGGGACAGGGGGTTACAATGAGCAGTTCTTC
TRBD1	TRBV11-2	TRBJ1-4	.	CASSPGTVGEKLFF	TGTGCCAGCAGCCCTGGGACAGTTGGTGAAAAACTGTTTTTT
.	TRBV6-2/TRBV6-3	TRBJ1-2	few	CASSYDRSNYGYTF	TGTGCCAGCAGTTACGACAGGTCTAACTATGGCTACACCTTC
.	TRBV7-6	TRBJ1-5	few	CASSPEGGVNQPQHF	TGTGCCAGCAGCCCCGAGGGAGGGGTCAATCAGCCCCAGCATTTT
TRBD1	TRBV11-2	TRBJ2-1	.	CASSLLRDRGYEQFF	TGTGCCAGCAGCCTATTGCGGGACAGGGGGTATGAGCAGTTCTTC
.	TRBV5-6	TRBJ1-1	many	CASSPQVRIPVNTEAFF	TGTGCCAGCAGCCCACAGGTTCGAATCCCGGTGAACACTGAAGCTTTCTTT
.	TRBV5-1	TRBJ2-5	many	CASSLGGTTETQYF	TGCGCCAGCAGCTTGGGAGGGACGACCGAGACCCAGTACTTC
.	TRBV24-1	TRBJ1-5	many	CATSDRPHRGAKGNQPQHF	TGTGCCACCAGTGATCGCCCTCATCGGGGGGCTAAGGGCAATCAGCCCCAGCATTTT
TRBD1	TRBV4-1	TRBJ1-2	.	CASSQVLGGRFYGYTF	TGCGCCAGCAGCCAAGTTCTAGGGGGCCGCTTCTATGGCTACACCTTC
.	TRBV20-1	TRBJ2-3	.	CSARPSPGLVDLFTDTQYF	TGCAGTGCTAGACCTTCTCCGGGGCTTGTAGATTTATTCACAGATACGCAGTATTTT
TRBD1	TRBV3-1	TRBJ1-5	.	CASSQVGQGSQPQHF	TGTGCCAGCAGCCAAGTCGGACAGGGTAGCCAGCCCCAGCATTTT
.	TRBV28	TRBJ2-3	many	CASSLSQGSISDTQYF	TGTGCCAGCAGTTTATCGCAGGGTAGCATCTCAGATACGCAGTATTTT
TRBD1	TRBV5-4	TRBJ1-4	many	CASSLKDRGGEKLFF	TGTGCCAGCAGCTTGAAGGACAGGGGCGGTGAAAAACTGTTTTTT
TRBD1	TRBV4-1	TRBJ1-4	few	CASSQDVRQGNEKLFF	TGCGCCAGCAGCCAAGACGTAAGACAGGGTAATGAAAAACTGTTTTTT
.	TRBV6-2/TRBV6-3	TRBJ2-3	few	CASSQPSESTDTQYF	TGTGCCAGCAGTCAACCTAGCGAGAGCACAGATACGCAGTATTTT
TRBD1	TRBV5-1	TRBJ1-2	.	CASSLEPGTAYGYTF	TGCGCCAGCAGCTTGGAACCTGGGACAGCCTATGGCTACACCTTC
.	TRBV7-2	TRBJ1-1	many	CASSLGRGQEAFF	TGTGCCAGCAGCTTAGGTCGGGGGCAGGAAGCTTTCTTT